The T cell receptor (beta chain) under discussion was sequenced for a study of identical twins. The CDR3 runs 13 residues. The V gene's germline CDR1 is KGHSH and CDR2 LQKENI. The germline V and J ends were trimmed by 4 bases and 3 bases, with 9 bases remaining between them. Concerning this clonotype: The antigen remains undetermined.

Regarding the study as a whole: Among out-of-frame alpha sequences shared by twins, low generation probability occurred in excess. Analyses based on zero insertions could be partly confounded by invariant MAIT and iNKT cells.

TCRdb passed the 5' RACE reads through MiXCR, listing each CDR3 protein once. Of some 600,000 distinct CDR3 sequences in the sample, around 7.4% are singletons; the top ten hold roughly 1.5%. This sample was shared with a second study, whose subject was yellow fever vaccine responses in identical twins.

The sequenced sample consisted of PBMCs. The rearrangement joins TRBV18 to TRBJ1-1; maybe TRBD1 (5 bases). This clonotype was sampled from a woman younger than 35 in good health. The CDR3 here is CASSRLGDTEAFF. DNA of the CDR3: TGTGCCAGCTCACGTCTGGGGGACACTGAAGCTTTCTTT.